This note documents a single T cell receptor beta chain sequence. What it binds is unknown. Amplification used 60 Vbeta primers and 13 Jbeta primers. This table comes from immunoSEQ multiplex PCR, and its TCRdb copy is limited to in-frame clones, with some not included. The table includes 95,000 to 150,000 clones, 75% to 85% detected once. The germline gives CDR1 GTSNPN, CDR2 SVGIG (reference sequence). The CDR3 spans 14 residues. Trimming took 3 bases from V and 0 from J, leaving 11 bases between them. This entry is derived from a study of cytomegalovirus exposure and HLA in healthy donors. Points from the study as a whole: Researchers reported from a later analysis that most CMV-associated TCR beta chains appeared HLA-restricted. A later analysis showed that HLA-associated TCR beta chains had undergone more clonal expansion than equally common others. Rare sequences made up most TCRs, while some public TCRs were found in many donors.

The receptor comes from a female donor in good health and CMV-seropositive. The sample was PBMCs. The chain couples TRBV30 to TRBJ1-1, with D perhaps matching TRBD1 (5 bases). In nucleotides, the CDR3 is TGTGCCTGGAGCAGGGTCCCCATGAACACTGAAGCTTTCTTT. Its protein product is CAWSRVPMNTEAFF.